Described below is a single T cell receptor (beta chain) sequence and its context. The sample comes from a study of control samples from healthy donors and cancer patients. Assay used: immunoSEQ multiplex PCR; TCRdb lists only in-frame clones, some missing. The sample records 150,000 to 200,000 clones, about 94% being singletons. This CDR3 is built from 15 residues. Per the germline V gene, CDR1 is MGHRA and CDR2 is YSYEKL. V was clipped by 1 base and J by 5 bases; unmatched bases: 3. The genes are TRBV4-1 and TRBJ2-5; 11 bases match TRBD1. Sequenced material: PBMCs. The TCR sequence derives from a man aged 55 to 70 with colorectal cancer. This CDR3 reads CASSQGGTGGETQYF. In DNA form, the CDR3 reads TGCGCCAGCAGCCAAGGTGGGACAGGGGGGGAGACCCAGTACTTC.